Below, 26 T cell receptor beta chains from the same sample are listed, as sequenced in a study of Graves' ophthalmopathy and Graves' hyperthyroidism. Amplifying from RNA transcripts, the study obtained TCR beta CDR3 regions. The workflow started with a first-round RT-PCR run with HTBI primers and then moved on to a second-round multiplex PCR. TCRdb independently ran MiXCR on the multiplex PCR reads; one entry per CDR3 protein. Of some 400,000 distinct CDR3 sequences listed, roughly 18% were seen once; the top ten hold about 1.6%. The specimen was peripheral blood. The receptors stem from a woman aged 18 to 35 with Graves' ophthalmopathy.

This chain connects TRBV6-4 to TRBJ1-2; D is uncertain. Trimming stripped 10 bases from V and 4 bases from J, with 13 bases between. The V gene's germline CDR1 is MRHNA and CDR2 SNTAGT. The CDR3 consists of 12 residues. The CDR3 nucleotides read TGTGCCATCGGAGACGGTCCCTATGGCTACACCTTC. It yields the protein CAIGDGPYGYTF.

This clonotype has a count of ten or more. This chain connects TRBV13 to TRBJ2-7, with TRBD2 matching 11 bases. Germline V CDR1 and CDR2: PRHDT, FYEKMQ (reference sequence). Losses at the gene ends were 5 bases for V and 4 bases for J; bases not matched to a gene: 16. This CDR3 has 18 amino acids. CDR3 nucleotide sequence: TGTGCCAGCAGCGAGCGCCCTCCGGGACTAGCGGAACCTTACGAGCAGTACTTC. Protein product: CASSERPPGLAEPYEQYF.

This clonotype was recorded many times. This chain uses TRBV9 with TRBJ2-2, with D possibly being TRBD2 (5 bases). The V gene's germline CDR1 is SGDLS and CDR2 YYNGEE. The V end was cut by 0 bases, the J end by 3 bases, with 9 bases between. This CDR3 is built from 15 residues. The CDR3 nucleotides read TGTGCCAGCAGCGTAGTCGGGATGGACACCGGGGAGCTGTTTTTT. Its protein is CASSVVGMDTGELFF.

The chain couples TRBV28 to TRBJ1-5; possibly TRBD1 for D (5 bases). CDR1 and CDR2 from the germline V gene are MDHEN and SYDVKM. The CDR3 extends over 13 amino acids. Trimming took 2 bases from V and 9 from J, leaving 11 bases between them. CDR3 in amino acids: CASSLGFGTPQHF. The CDR3 DNA reads as TGTGCCAGCAGTTTAGGTTTTGGGACGCCCCAGCATTTT.

This clonotype was found many times. The V call is TRBV25-1, the J call TRBJ2-7; the D call may be TRBD1 or TRBD2 (5 bases each). Germline V gene data show CDR1 as MGHDK and CDR2 as SYGVNS. The CDR3 totals 17 residues. V shed 5 bases and J shed 7 bases, with 27 bases lying between them. This CDR3 is CASSSLLGGEGPREQYF. In DNA form, the CDR3 reads TGTGCCAGCAGTTCCCTTCTTGGGGGAGAGGGGCCTCGGGAGCAGTACTTC.

This clonotype has a count of ten or more. The genes are TRBV7-2 and TRBJ1-3; D call uncertain. With 5 bases removed from V and 6 bases from J, the gap between germline ends came to 17 bases. The V gene's germline CDR1 is SGHTA and CDR2 FQGNSA. This CDR3 contains 15 residues. CDR3 region: CASSPGYKRENTIYF. The CDR3 DNA reads as TGTGCCAGCAGCCCCGGGTACAAAAGGGAAAACACCATATATTTT.

In its sample, this clonotype was seen many times. V gene TRBV19 combines with J gene TRBJ1-1; TRBD1 matches at 7 bases. V lost 4 bases and J lost 1; bases outside the gene matches: 6. The CDR3 loop spans 15 amino acids. The germline gives CDR1 LNHDA, CDR2 SQIVND (reference sequence). This CDR3 reads CASSTWTGANTEAFF. For the CDR3, the DNA is TGTGCCAGTAGTACATGGACAGGAGCGAACACTGAAGCTTTCTTT.

This clonotype showed up many times. The genes are TRBV20-1 and TRBJ1-2; possible D gene TRBD1, 6 bases. This CDR3 region has 15 residues. CDR1 is DFQATT, CDR2 SNEGSKA, per germline (reference sequence). Trimming took off 0 bases at V and 3 bases at J, with 14 bases between the two ends. Here the CDR3 reads CSARDFGAGDYGYTF. Written as DNA, the CDR3 is TGCAGTGCTAGAGATTTCGGTGCAGGGGACTATGGCTACACCTTC.

This clonotype was seen ten or more times. V is TRBV29-1 and J is TRBJ2-2; possible D gene TRBD1, 6 bases. Deletions cut 7 bases from V and 6 bases from J, with 15 bases between. Germline CDR1 is SQVTM and CDR2 is ANQGSEA. The CDR3 loop spans 13 amino acids. The CDR3 here is CSARKGDAGELFF. CDR3 in DNA: TGCAGCGCCAGAAAGGGGGATGCCGGGGAGCTGTTTTTT.

This clonotype was recorded only once. This sequence joins TRBV28 and TRBJ1-5; TRBD1 aligns across 8 bases. The germline gives CDR1 MDHEN, CDR2 SYDVKM. This CDR3 contains 15 residues. The V gene end was trimmed by 5 bases and the J gene end by 1 base; junction bases not matched to a gene: 4. CDR3 coding DNA: TGTGCCAGCAGTCGGACAGGGCAAAGCAATCAGCCCCAGCATTTT. It codes for CASSRTGQSNQPQHF.

The chain recombines TRBV7-2 with TRBJ1-5; D not resolved. CDR3 length: 13 residues. The V gene's germline CDR1 is SGHTA and CDR2 FQGNSA. Trimming pared 4 bases from V and 6 bases from J, leaving 10 bases between. CDR3 region: CASSSRTAQPQHF. The CDR3 DNA sequence: TGTGCCAGCAGCTCACGAACGGCTCAGCCCCAGCATTTT.

In its sample, this clonotype was seen once. The DNA of the CDR3 is TGTGCCAGCAGCCAAGTTGAGGGGCAAAACTATGGCTACACCTTC. This codes for CASSQVEGQNYGYTF. V gene TRBV4-2 combines with J gene TRBJ1-2; tentative D call: TRBD1 (5 bases). The CDR3 loop spans 15 amino acids. V lost 1 base, J lost 2 bases, and 11 bases lay in between. CDR1 is LGHNA and CDR2 is YNFKEQ in the germline V gene.

This clonotype was recorded many times. The J gene is TRBJ2-7, the V gene TRBV20-1; 7 bases are a match to TRBD2. This CDR3 region has 12 residues. The junction had 4 bases not matched to a gene; V was cut back by 5 bases and J by 3 bases. Per the germline V gene, CDR1 is DFQATT and CDR2 is SNEGSKA (reference sequence). The CDR3 DNA reads TGCAGTGCTGGCGGGGGAGTCTACGAGCAGTACTTC. This sequence encodes CSAGGGVYEQYF.

This clonotype showed up many times. This chain uses TRBV6-5 with TRBJ1-2; 9 bases match TRBD1. The V gene end was trimmed by 2 bases and the J gene end by 6 bases; junction bases not matched to a gene: 1. The CDR3 contains 13 residues. Germline assignment: CDR1 MNHEY and CDR2 SVGAGI. CDR3 sequence: CASSYGTGHGYTF. CDR3 sequence (DNA): TGTGCCAGCAGTTACGGGACAGGGCATGGCTACACCTTC.

This clonotype was detected many times. The chain is built from TRBV28 and TRBJ1-5; TRBD1 aligns across 10 bases. The CDR3 contains 16 residues. Germline assignment: CDR1 MDHEN and CDR2 SYDVKM. V was clipped by 6 bases and J by 2 bases; unmatched bases: 7. CDR3 in DNA: TGTGCCAGCAGAGCCGGCGGGACAGGGGGCAATCAGCCCCAGCATTTT. It codes for CASRAGGTGGNQPQHF.

This clonotype was detected ten times or more. This chain connects TRBV11-2 to TRBJ2-2; tentative D call: TRBD1 (6 bases). CDR1 is SGHAT and CDR2 is FQNNGV in the germline V gene. Trimming took 6 bases from V and 0 from J, leaving 14 bases between them. CDR3 length: 16 residues. The CDR3 sequence: CASSSWTETNTGELFF. For the CDR3, the DNA is TGTGCCAGCAGTTCATGGACAGAAACGAACACCGGGGAGCTGTTTTTT.

This clonotype was recorded many times. The chain employs TRBV12-3 or TRBV12-4 and TRBJ2-2; TRBD1 or TRBD2 may be the D gene (7 bases each). The germline V and J ends were trimmed by 7 bases and 6 bases, with 15 bases remaining between them. This CDR3 spans 14 amino acids. The CDR3 DNA sequence: TGTGCCAGCAAGGCCAGGGGGGGGCCCGGGGAGCTGTTTTTT. It is translated as CASKARGGPGELFF.

This clonotype was counted at least ten times. The rearrangement links TRBV15 to TRBJ2-2; 10 bases fit TRBD2. CDR1 is LNHNV, CDR2 YYDKDF, per germline (reference sequence). The CDR3 consists of 18 residues. With V trimmed by 0 bases and J by 4 bases, 8 bases remained unmatched. The CDR3: CATSRDWLAGEVTGELFF. CDR3 bases: TGTGCCACCAGCAGAGATTGGCTAGCGGGAGAGGTCACCGGGGAGCTGTTTTTT.

This clonotype appeared many times. V usage is TRBV6-5 and J usage is TRBJ1-1, with 7 bases fitting TRBD1. The CDR3 has 14 amino acids. Germline V gene data show CDR1 as MNHEY and CDR2 as SVGAGI. The V and J ends lost 7 bases and 5 bases, in that order; junction bases with no gene match: 10. The CDR3, as DNA: TGTGCCAGCACCATGGGGACAGCGGAAACTGAAGCTTTCTTT. The encoded protein is CASTMGTAETEAFF.

This clonotype was recorded at least ten times. The chain combines TRBV4-1 with TRBJ1-1; a weak D match, TRBD1 (5 bases). The CDR3 is made up of 14 amino acids. Per germline, CDR1 MGHRA and CDR2 YSYEKL. Trimming took off 4 bases at V and 6 bases at J, with 15 bases between the two ends. CDR3 DNA sequence: TGCGCCAGCAGCCCCCGACAGTTGAGGCCTGAAGCTTTCTTT. Amino acids: CASSPRQLRPEAFF.

This clonotype has at least ten counts. The rearrangement links TRBV10-3 to TRBJ2-7, with D maybe TRBD1 (5 bases). The CDR3 is 15 residues long. V dropped 10 bases and J dropped 6 bases, with 25 bases sitting between them. Germline CDR1 and CDR2: ENHRY and SYGVKD. The CDR3 loop is CATRLRVHTYPEQYF. The CDR3 nucleotides read TGTGCCACCCGACTCAGGGTTCACACCTACCCCGAGCAGTACTTC.

The table lists this clonotype with many counts. The gene calls are TRBV28 and TRBJ2-7; 13 nucleotides line up with TRBD2. Trimming took 6 bases from V and 4 from J; bases not matched to a gene: 9. There are 16 residues in the CDR3. Looked up from germline, CDR1 is MDHEN and CDR2 is SYDVKM. CDR3 sequence (DNA): TGTGCCAGCAGCCCTGTCACTAGCGGGAGGGCTTACGAGCAGTACTTC. Amino acids: CASSPVTSGRAYEQYF.

This clonotype was recorded a few times. Its ends do not fully match the called genes, so a read error is possible. CDR3 in amino acids: CASSQAVGGAGNTIYF. DNA for the CDR3: TGTGCTAGCAGCCAAGCCGTGGGGGGTGCTGGAAACACCATATATTTT. The gene calls are TRBV4-2 and TRBJ1-3; D is perhaps TRBD1 (5 bases). CDR3 size: 16 residues. Germline V gene lookup returns CDR1 LGHNA and CDR2 YNFKEQ.

This clonotype was seen ten or more times. This chain links TRBV6-1 with TRBJ2-2; 8 bases match TRBD1. The germline V gene has CDR1 MNHNS and CDR2 SASEGT. The CDR3 totals 19 residues. With V trimmed by 2 bases and J by 0 bases, 11 bases remained unmatched. This chain's CDR3 is CASSERTGPSLANTGELFF. CDR3 bases: TGTGCCAGCAGTGAAAGGACAGGGCCCTCCTTGGCGAACACCGGGGAGCTGTTTTTT.

This clonotype was found many times. The V and J genes are TRBV7-9 and TRBJ1-1; D not certain. The germline gives CDR1 SEHNR, CDR2 FQNEAQ (reference sequence). This CDR3 has 12 residues. Trimming removed 2 bases at V and 5 bases at J, with 6 bases between. The CDR3 nucleotides read TGTGCCAGCAGCTTATTAAAAACTGAAGCTTTCTTT. Amino acids: CASSLLKTEAFF.

This clonotype was observed many times. This chain links TRBV5-1 with TRBJ2-5; TRBD1 agrees at 10 bases. Germline V CDR1 and CDR2: SGHRS, YFSETQ. V lost 4 bases to trimming and J lost 4 bases; unmatched junction nucleotides: 7. This CDR3 comprises 15 residues. The CDR3 spells CASSRRDRGLETQYF. The CDR3 nucleotides read TGCGCCAGCAGCCGCCGGGACAGGGGCCTAGAGACCCAGTACTTC. Combining the CDR3 with reference TRBV5-1 and TRBJ2-5 gives the whole variable domain KAGVTQTPRYLIKTRGQQVTLSCSPISGHRSVSWYQQTPGQGLQFLFEYFSETQRNKGNFPGRFSGRQFSNSRSEMNVSTLELGDSALYLCASSRRDRGLETQYFGPGTRLLVL.